This T cell receptor beta chain was identified in a study of siplizumab effects on memory and regulatory T cells. Whole-study results and caveats: The study found naive T cells seemingly more diverse than memory cells and seemingly major alloresponse contributors. Mappable alloreactive CD4+ clones were on average about 62% Treg-derived with siplizumab, about 29% in controls. Phenotypic classification as naive or memory proved unattainable for roughly 75-97% of proliferating CD4+ or CD8+ clones.

About this clone itself: Antigen specificity is unknown.

Germline CDR1 is GTSNPN and CDR2 is SVGIG (reference sequence). CDR3 length: 16 amino acids. The ends were cut back, 0 bases at V and 3 bases at J, with 14 bases in the middle. Per-sample assaying covered about 10^5 TCR templates. TCRdb's copy holds only in-frame clones and misses some; the assay was immunoSEQ multiplex PCR. This sample has just under 85,000 clones, with 80% to 90% found just once. The specimen sequenced was Tregs sorted from blood. The receptor was isolated from a human donor in good health. This rearrangement joins TRBV30 to TRBJ1-4; D gene uncertain. The CDR3 DNA sequence: TGTGCCTGGAGTGTAAAATTGGTTTGGGCTAATGAAAAACTGTTTTTT. Protein product: CAWSVKLVWANEKLFF.